This TCR beta chain derives from a study of regulatory T cells in long-lasting Graves disease. Study-level points and caveats: New patients shared fewer public clonotypes (more than 850) than persistent patients did (fewer than 3,000).

In building TCR beta libraries, iRepertoire HTBI primers were used together with Arm-PCR of CDR3 regions. TCRdb independently ran MiXCR on the multiplex PCR reads; one entry per CDR3 protein. Counted here are some 250,000 distinct CDR3 sequences, more than 15% occurring once; the ten biggest clones make up roughly 15%. Remarks on this clonotype: Antigen specificity is unknown.

Time point given: newly diagnosed GD, antithyroid drugs for less than 3 months. From RNA extracted from PBMCs, the TCR library was made. In addition, the sample was reused for a study of T cells in Graves' hyperthyroidism and ophthalmopathy. That source adds: Stable hyperthyroidism: no ophthalmopathy progression over 18 months of follow-up. Most clonotypes that expanded in the thyroid above 0.001 also showed up in blood.

The receptor was isolated from a woman younger than 45 with Graves disease. The sequencing used peripheral blood mononuclear cells (PBMCs), collected at new diagnosis, from a patient treated with antithyroid drugs.

The CDR3 loop is CASSYGTGYNEQFF. CDR3 sequence (DNA): TGTGCCAGCAGTTACGGGACAGGTTACAATGAGCAGTTCTTC. The gene calls are TRBV6-2 or TRBV6-3 and TRBJ2-1; 8 nucleotides line up with TRBD1. This CDR3 spans 14 amino acids. Trimming cost V 2 bases and J 4 bases; bases outside gene matches: 1. The germline gives CDR1 MNHEY, CDR2 SVGEGT.